Reported below is one TCR beta chain. Its antigen is still unknown. The data belong to a study of T-cell memory formation after mild COVID-19. The CDR3 is 15 residues long. V lost 1 base to trimming and J lost 5 bases, with 14 bases between them. CDR1 MGHRA and CDR2 YSYEKL come from the germline V gene. TCRdb itself ran the 5' RACE reads through MiXCR, one entry per CDR3 protein. The sample holds roughly 400,000 distinct CDR3 sequences, 20% to 30% seen once. Study observations and caveats: Clones that got smaller from day 15 to 85 had even CD4/CD8, while clones growing later tipped toward CD4+. Among contracting clones, CD4+ were mainly CM/EM and CD8+ enriched in EMRA. What remained unconfirmed was the SARS-CoV-2 specificity of second-wave clones peaking on day 37.

The origin of this receptor is an adult woman who had mild COVID-19 (a few samples of this study predate the infection). Cell type and time point are not known. Sequencing was carried out using PBMCs or a T cell subset sorted from them (not recorded which). The J gene is TRBJ1-1, the V gene TRBV4-1; D is undetermined. The CDR3 sequence is CASSQARADLTEAFF. CDR3 coding DNA: TGCGCCAGCAGCCAAGCCCGGGCCGACTTGACTGAAGCTTTCTTT.